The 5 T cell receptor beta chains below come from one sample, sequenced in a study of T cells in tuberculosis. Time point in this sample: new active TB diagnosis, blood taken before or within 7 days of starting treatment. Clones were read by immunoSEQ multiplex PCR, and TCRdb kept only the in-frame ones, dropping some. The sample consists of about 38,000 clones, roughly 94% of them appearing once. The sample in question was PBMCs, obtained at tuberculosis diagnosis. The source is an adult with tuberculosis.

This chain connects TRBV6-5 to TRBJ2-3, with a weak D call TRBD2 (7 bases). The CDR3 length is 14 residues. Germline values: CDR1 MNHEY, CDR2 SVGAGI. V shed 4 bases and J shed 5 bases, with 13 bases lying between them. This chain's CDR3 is CASSSVGGRDTQYF. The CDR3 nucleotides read TGTGCCAGCAGTTCTGTCGGGGGGCGAGATACGCAGTATTTT.

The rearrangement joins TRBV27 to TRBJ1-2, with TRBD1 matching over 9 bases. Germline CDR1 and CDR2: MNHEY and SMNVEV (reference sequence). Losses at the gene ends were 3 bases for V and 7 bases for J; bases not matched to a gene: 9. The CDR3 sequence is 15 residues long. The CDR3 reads CASSLRDRAVSGYTF. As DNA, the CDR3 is TGTGCCAGCAGTTTGAGGGACAGGGCGGTTTCTGGCTACACCTTC.

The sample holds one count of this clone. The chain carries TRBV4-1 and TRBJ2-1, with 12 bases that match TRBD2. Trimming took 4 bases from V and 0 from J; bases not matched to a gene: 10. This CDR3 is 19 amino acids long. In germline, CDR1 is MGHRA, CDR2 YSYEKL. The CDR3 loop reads CASSPRTSGVPSSYNEQFF. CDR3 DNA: TGCGCCAGCAGCCCCCGGACTAGCGGGGTTCCTAGCTCCTACAATGAGCAGTTCTTC.

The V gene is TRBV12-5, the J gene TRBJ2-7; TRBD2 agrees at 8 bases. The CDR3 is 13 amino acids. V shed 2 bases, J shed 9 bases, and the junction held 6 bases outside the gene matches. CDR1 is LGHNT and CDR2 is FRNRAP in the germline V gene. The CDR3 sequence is CASGLSQAGGQYF. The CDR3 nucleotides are TGTGCTAGTGGTTTGTCCCAGGCGGGGGGGCAGTACTTC.

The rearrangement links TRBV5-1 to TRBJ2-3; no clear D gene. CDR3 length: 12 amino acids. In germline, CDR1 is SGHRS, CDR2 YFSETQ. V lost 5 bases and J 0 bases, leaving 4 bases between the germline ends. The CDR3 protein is CASSLSTDTQYF. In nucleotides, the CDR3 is TGCGCCAGCAGTCTAAGCACAGATACGCAGTATTTT.